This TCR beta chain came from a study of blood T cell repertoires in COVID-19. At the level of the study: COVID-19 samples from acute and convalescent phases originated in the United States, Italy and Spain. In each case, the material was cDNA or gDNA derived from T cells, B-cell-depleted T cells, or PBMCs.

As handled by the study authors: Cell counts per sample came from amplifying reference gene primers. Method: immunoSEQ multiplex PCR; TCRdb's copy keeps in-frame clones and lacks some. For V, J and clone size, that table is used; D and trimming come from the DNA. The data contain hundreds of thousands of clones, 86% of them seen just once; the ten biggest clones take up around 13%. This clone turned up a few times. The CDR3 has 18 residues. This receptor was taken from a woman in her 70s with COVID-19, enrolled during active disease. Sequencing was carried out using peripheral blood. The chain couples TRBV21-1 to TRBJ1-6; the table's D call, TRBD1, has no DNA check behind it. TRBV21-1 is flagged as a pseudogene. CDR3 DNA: TGTGCCAGCAGCACCAGTACAGGGGAGAATCGGAGGAATTCACCCCTCCACTTT. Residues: CASSTSTGENRRNSPLHF.